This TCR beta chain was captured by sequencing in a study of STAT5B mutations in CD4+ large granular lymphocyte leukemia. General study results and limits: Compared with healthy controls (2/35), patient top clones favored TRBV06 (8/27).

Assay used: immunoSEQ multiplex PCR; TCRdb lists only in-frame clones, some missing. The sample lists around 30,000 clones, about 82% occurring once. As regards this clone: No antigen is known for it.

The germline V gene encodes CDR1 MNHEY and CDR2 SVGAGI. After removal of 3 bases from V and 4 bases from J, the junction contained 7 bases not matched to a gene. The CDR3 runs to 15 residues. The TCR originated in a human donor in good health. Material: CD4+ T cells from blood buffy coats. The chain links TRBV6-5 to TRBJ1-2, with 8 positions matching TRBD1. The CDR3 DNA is TGTGCCAGCAGTTATTCAGGGGGCGGAACCTATGGCTACACCTTC. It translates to CASSYSGGGTYGYTF.